This TCR beta chain stems from a study of OX40 agonist ivuxolimab in advanced cancers. Notes on the research overall: Ivuxolimab was an agonistic, fully human IgG2 monoclonal antibody directed against OX40 (CD134), a costimulatory receptor. Intravenous ivuxolimab was administered to patients every 2 weeks at six dose levels: 0.01, 0.1, 0.3, 1.5, 3 and 10 mg/kg. Of the approximately 50 patients in dose escalation, 19 had hepatocellular carcinoma, roughly 15 had melanoma, 9 had renal cell carcinoma and 9 had head and neck cancer. The dose-escalation cohort was about 83% male with a mean age of approximately 59 years, ranging from about 23 to 85. Prior anti-PD-1, anti-PD-L1 or anti-CTLA-4 therapy was permitted, and checkpoint inhibitors had been received by roughly 40% of dose-escalation patients. Partial responses occurred in three dose-escalation patients, of whom one had hepatocellular carcinoma and two had cutaneous melanoma. Peripheral TCRbeta sequencing aimed to test whether ivuxolimab altered TCR sequence diversity and caused clonal T-cell expansion. The monotherapy dose-escalation portion (N ≈ 52 patients) of the phase I ivuxolimab trial is reported in the paper.

The trial excluded patients who had a history of autoimmune disease or who were on systemic immunosuppression. Peripheral blood for TCR sequencing was collected from all dose cohorts at baseline, on cycle 4 day 1, and on cycle 7 day 1. Samples were obtained from an open-label, multicenter, first-in-human phase I dose-escalation trial of ivuxolimab. The trial enrolled adults with locally advanced or metastatic head and neck squamous cell, hepatocellular, melanoma or renal cell carcinoma. Before TCR sequencing, CD4+ T cells and CD8+ T cells were sorted from peripheral blood as separate populations. For this clone: What antigen it recognizes has not been identified. Per-base qualities were not stored, and no clone one base away is much larger.

Points the paper makes about the study in general: In partial responders in the 0.1-3.0 mg/kg groups, normalized peripheral clonal expansion was found to be among the lowest, especially among CD8+ T cells. Low levels of normalized T-cell clonal expansion were also seen in some nonresponding patients. After ivuxolimab, more expanded clones were found on average in CD8+ T cells than in CD4+ T cells. At doses of 0.1 to 3.0 mg/kg, clonal expansion of both CD4+ and CD8+ T cells in blood was seen between baseline and week 6. The antigen specificity of the peripheral T cells that underwent clonal expansion was not determined.

Genomic DNA was extracted from sorted cells for sequencing of the TCRbeta CDR3 region. TCRbeta CDR3 regions were sequenced using the immunoSEQ Assay. In its TCRdb copy, this immuneACCESS table keeps in-frame sequences only and misses some clones. Where compared with another copy, unresolved V genes explain less than half of these, and the others have no known cause. The sample profile shows tens of thousands of clones; around 77% of them were found once. Roughly a fifth of the sample goes to the ten largest clones. The receptor was derived from an adult with an advanced solid tumor such as melanoma, head and neck, liver or kidney cancer. Sequences were derived from CD4+ or CD8+ T cells sorted from blood, sampled in a trial of the OX40 agonist ivuxolimab.

The nucleotides read TGTGCCAGCAGCGTAGACGGGGGGATGAACTATGGCTACACCTTC. Its coded protein is CASSVDGGMNYGYTF. This receptor chain uses TRBV9 and TRBJ1-2; matching of 5 bases hints at TRBD1 as the D gene. According to the germline V gene, CDR1 reads SGDLS and CDR2 reads YYNGEE. Spanning cysteine to phenylalanine, the CDR3 consists of 15 amino acids. The CDR3 DNA has 45 bases and is translated from base 1. Trimming removed 0 bases from V and 2 bases from J, leaving 11 bases between the germline ends.